A selection of T cell receptor beta chains follows, all from one sample in a study of cytomegalovirus exposure and HLA in healthy donors. Some clones are missing from TCRdb's copy, which holds only in-frame ones; the method was immunoSEQ multiplex PCR. The sample holds roughly 90,000 clones, approximately 78% seen once. The sequenced sample was PBMCs. The receptors stem from a woman aged 40 to 50 in good health and CMV-seropositive. Both conserved end residues are part of each CDR3. The D gene is left open where the match is weak. Size values are once, few and many counts, or a class for expanded clones, and some rows have none.

J	D	V	size	DNA	CDR3
TRBJ1-4	TRBD1	TRBV25-1	NA	TGTGCCAGCAGTCAGACAGGGTCACGGGAAAAACTGTTTTTT	CASSQTGSREKLFF
TRBJ1-4	NA	TRBV10-3	once	TGTGCCATCAGTGAGTCTCCTCTCAGGGTGCCTAATGAAAAACTGTTTTTT	CAISESPLRVPNEKLFF
TRBJ2-1	TRBD1	TRBV11-3	NA	TGTGCCAGCAGCTTGGCTAGTCACAGGGGGCAGTACAATGAGCAGTTCTTC	CASSLASHRGQYNEQFF
TRBJ2-4	NA	TRBV13	once	TGTGCCAGCAGCCTCGTCCTAGCCAAAAACATTCAGTACTTC	CASSLVLAKNIQYF
TRBJ1-4	NA	TRBV5-1	few	TGCGCCAGCAGCACGGACAGCACTAATGAAAAACTGTTTTTT	CASSTDSTNEKLFF
TRBJ1-5	TRBD1	TRBV28	few	TGTGCCAGCAGTTGGGGGGACAGGGATCAGCCCCAGCATTTT	CASSWGDRDQPQHF
TRBJ2-3	TRBD2	TRBV7-3	NA	TGTGCCAGCAGCAGAGGACTAGCGGAAAGCACAGATACGCAGTATTTT	CASSRGLAESTDTQYF
TRBJ2-3	NA	TRBV7-7	few	TGTGCTAGCAGCTCGGGTGGCACAGATACGCAGTATTTT	CASSSGGTDTQYF
TRBJ1-1	NA	TRBV25-1	NA	TGTGCCAGCCACGGTATGGAGACTGAAGCTTTCTTT	CASHGMETEAFF
TRBJ1-4	NA	TRBV5-5	NA	TGTGCCAGCAGCTTGGGACGCGGGGGGACCCAGAATGAAAAACTGTTTTTT	CASSLGRGGTQNEKLFF
TRBJ2-7	TRBD1	TRBV19	NA	TGTGCCAGTAGTATGGCCCGACAGGGTCCCTACGAGCAGTACTTC	CASSMARQGPYEQYF
TRBJ2-1	TRBD1	TRBV5-1	NA	TGCGCCAGCAGCTTGGCCCTGCGGACAGGGGGTATCGATGAGCAGTTCTTC	CASSLALRTGGIDEQFF
TRBJ2-3	TRBD2	TRBV7-3	NA	TGTGCCAGCAGCTTTAGGACTAGCGGAGATACGCAGTATTTT	CASSFRTSGDTQYF
TRBJ2-1	TRBD2	TRBV5-1	NA	TGCGCCAGCAGCCACGGGACTAGCGGGGGCAGCTCCTACAATGAGCAGTTCTTC	CASSHGTSGGSSYNEQFF
TRBJ2-2	TRBD1	TRBV6-6	NA	TGTGCCAGCAGTAATGCTAACAGGGGGCACACCGGGGAGCTGTTTTTT	CASSNANRGHTGELFF
TRBJ1-2	NA	TRBV19	NA	TGTGCCAGTAGTATTCCAGATGGCTACACCTTC	CASSIPDGYTF
TRBJ1-6	NA	TRBV19	NA	TGTGCCAGTAGTACAACCCAACAGGGTACCTCACCCCTCCACTTT	CASSTTQQGTSPLHF
TRBJ2-3	NA	TRBV11-2	NA	TGTGCCAGCAGCTTAGAGCTTAGCAAGGAGTATTTT	CASSLELSKEYF
TRBJ2-5	NA	TRBV29-1	few	TGCAGCGTGGCGGGCGGACAAGAGACCCAGTACTTC	CSVAGGQETQYF
TRBJ1-5	NA	TRBV7-9	NA	TGTGCCAGCAGCTTAGCCGGTTACCCCAATCAGCCCCAGCATTTT	CASSLAGYPNQPQHF
TRBJ2-1	NA	TRBV5-1	NA	TGCGCCAGCAGCTTAAGCGGCCGGATCGGGAGACAGTTCTTC	CASSLSGRIGRQFF
TRBJ2-3	TRBD2	TRBV19	NA	TGTGCCAGTAGTATACAAACTAGCGGGAGTACAGATACGCAGTATTTT	CASSIQTSGSTDTQYF
TRBJ1-5	TRBD1	TRBV29-1	NA	TGCAGCGCGGACAGGGGGGCCAATCAGCCCCAGCATTTT	CSADRGANQPQHF
TRBJ2-4	NA	TRBV28	NA	TGTGCCAGCAGTCTCCCGGTCGAAAACATTCAGTACTTC	CASSLPVENIQYF
TRBJ1-2	NA	TRBV4-3	NA	TGCGCCAGCAGCCAAGATCCGGGAGGGGGGGGCTACACCTTC	CASSQDPGGGGYTF
TRBJ1-1	NA	TRBV7-9	few	TGTGCCAGCAGCTATGGAGTTGAAGCTTTCTTT	CASSYGVEAFF
TRBJ2-3	NA	TRBV9	NA	TGTGCCAGCAGCAACACCGGAAACCCAGGCCAAGATACGCAGTATTTT	CASSNTGNPGQDTQYF
TRBJ2-5	NA	TRBV30	NA	TGTGCCTGGAGTTCACGAGGGGGGGAAGGGGAGACCCAGTACTTC	CAWSSRGGEGETQYF
TRBJ1-2	TRBD1	TRBV5-6	NA	TGTGCCAGCACCGACAGGGACTGGGGTGGCTACACCTTC	CASTDRDWGGYTF
TRBJ1-1	NA	TRBV29-1	NA	TGCAGCGTTGATAGAGAGAACACTGAAGCTTTCTTT	CSVDRENTEAFF
TRBJ2-7	TRBD1	TRBV19	NA	TGTGCCAGCGAGGGACAGGGTAGCTACGAGCAGTACTTC	CASEGQGSYEQYF
TRBJ2-3	TRBD2	TRBV7-2	NA	TGTGCCAGCAGCTTCGGACTAGTCCGCACAGATACGCAGTATTTT	CASSFGLVRTDTQYF
TRBJ2-5	NA	TRBV27	NA	TGTGCCAGCAGTTCATGGACAAGCCTGGAGGGAGAGACCCAGTACTTC	CASSSWTSLEGETQYF
TRBJ2-7	NA	TRBV7-2	NA	TGTGCCAGCAGCTTGACAGACTACGAGCAGTACTTC	CASSLTDYEQYF
TRBJ1-2	NA	TRBV7-2	NA	TGTGCCAGCAGCTTCCAGGATGGGGCCAACTATGGCTACACCTTC	CASSFQDGANYGYTF
TRBJ2-5	NA	TRBV5-1	NA	TGCGCCAGCAGCAAGGGGATTAGTGGGTCAGAGACCCAGTACTTC	CASSKGISGSETQYF
TRBJ2-7	NA	TRBV6-1	NA	TGTGCCAGCAGTGAAGCGGTGGAGCCGTCTGGCGAGCAGTACTTC	CASSEAVEPSGEQYF
TRBJ1-1	NA	TRBV11-3	NA	TGTGCCAGCAGCTTAGAGTCAGGGGTTTGGAACACTGAAGCTTTCTTT	CASSLESGVWNTEAFF
TRBJ1-3	TRBD1	TRBV11-1	NA	TGTGCCAGCAGCTTAGACGGGACAGCTGAGGACACCATATATTTT	CASSLDGTAEDTIYF
TRBJ2-1	TRBD2	TRBV29-1	NA	TGCAGCGTCCGGGGGGGCCCCTACAATGAGCAGTTCTTC	CSVRGGPYNEQFF
TRBJ2-1	NA	TRBV7-2	NA	TGTGCCAGCAGCTCAAGAGGGGGACCCTACAATGAGCAGTTCTTC	CASSSRGGPYNEQFF
TRBJ1-4	NA	TRBV28	NA	TGTGCCAGCACAGCGACTAATGAAAAACTGTTTTTT	CASTATNEKLFF
TRBJ1-2	NA	TRBV5-1	NA	TGCGCCAGCAGCCACGGAACAGGCAAAGGCTATGGCTACACCTTC	CASSHGTGKGYGYTF
TRBJ1-5	NA	TRBV6-5	NA	TGTGCCATCAGTGAACGTCAGGGTGATCAGCCCCAGCATTTT	CAISERQGDQPQHF
TRBJ1-2	NA	TRBV6-5	once	TGTGCCAGCAGTTACTCACGACAGGCGGATGGCTACACCTTC	CASSYSRQADGYTF
TRBJ1-5	NA	TRBV29-1	NA	TGCAGCGTTATGACACCATATAGCAATCAGCCCCAGCATTTT	CSVMTPYSNQPQHF
TRBJ1-6	NA	TRBV18	NA	TGTGCCAGCTCACCAGAGTCGGGAGATAATTCACCCCTCCACTTT	CASSPESGDNSPLHF
TRBJ1-4	NA	TRBV14	NA	TGTGCCAGCAGCTCGGGTGAAGCGACCAGTAATGAAAAACTGTTTTTT	CASSSGEATSNEKLFF